The present T cell receptor (beta chain) was sequenced within a study of Ad26.COV2.S vaccination and SARS-CoV-2 variants. About the study: Intramuscularly, Ad26.COV2.S was given either once or twice, 56 days apart.

Some clones are missing from TCRdb's copy, which holds only in-frame ones; the method was immunoSEQ multiplex PCR. The sample carries around 320,000 clones, 85% recorded once. This clone was picked up a small number of times. Its antigen is undetermined. Germline CDR1 is MNHEY and CDR2 is SVGAGI. This CDR3 comprises 14 residues. V was trimmed by 10 bases and J by 4 bases, leaving 19 bases between them. Points from the study as a whole: Reportedly, spike-specific CD8+ and CD4+ T cell responses achieved substantial breadth once vaccination had taken place.

The sample's treatment: some 20 received Ad26.COV2.S at low or high dose, single or two shots; about five received placebo; per-sample allocation not given. Samples were taken on day 63 after the first vaccine or placebo injection. Sequencing used peripheral blood, obtained in a trial of Ad26.COV2.S vaccine versus placebo. The receptor was derived from a person between 18 and 65 years old who received the Ad26.COV2.S COVID-19 vaccine or a placebo. The V gene is TRBV6-5, the J gene TRBJ1-1; maybe TRBD1 (6 bases). The CDR3 region has the DNA TGTGCCACTGGGAGGGGGACTAGCGGCACTGAAGCTTTCTTT. Translating it yields CATGRGTSGTEAFF.